This entry lists 28 T cell receptor beta chains sequenced from one sample in a study of T cell changes during pregnancy in multiple sclerosis. Using immunoSEQ multiplex PCR, the repertoire was profiled, and TCRdb retains in-frame clones only, with some absent. The sample carries 37,000 or so clones, over 75% recorded once. Sequences were derived from CD4+ T cells from peripheral blood mononuclear cells, sampled before pregnancy. The receptors come from a female donor with multiple sclerosis, enrolled in a pregnancy study.

This sequence joins TRBV27 and TRBJ2-7; TRBD2 agrees at 8 bases. Germline CDR1 and CDR2: MNHEY and SMNVEV (reference sequence). V trimming: 9 bases; J trimming: 0 bases; junction bases outside the gene matches: 4. The CDR3 sequence is 13 residues long. CDR3 bases: TGTGCCAGTCGAGCGGGGGTCTCCTACGAGCAGTACTTC. Translation gives CASRAGVSYEQYF.

The rearrangement links TRBV30 to TRBJ2-5; D possibly corresponds to TRBD1 (5 bases). CDR1 is GTSNPN and CDR2 is SVGIG in the germline V gene (reference sequence). Trimming took 0 bases from V and 5 from J, leaving 10 bases between them. This CDR3 spans 13 amino acids. CDR3 residues: CAWSVSRVETQYF. The CDR3 region has the DNA TGTGCCTGGAGTGTATCCAGGGTTGAGACCCAGTACTTC.

This chain joins TRBV28 and TRBJ1-5; 7 positions match TRBD1. Germline values: CDR1 MDHEN, CDR2 SYDVKM. The ends lost 2 bases at V and 4 bases at J; junction bases unmatched: 5. The CDR3 is made up of 15 amino acids. CDR3 nucleotide sequence: TGTGCCAGCAGTTTAGCAGGGACAGCTAATCAGCCCCAGCATTTT. This gives the protein CASSLAGTANQPQHF.

V and J are TRBV18 and TRBJ1-4; 9 bases line up with TRBD1. V gave up 6 bases and J gave up 5 bases; unmatched junction bases: 4. Germline CDR1 and CDR2: KGHSH and LQKENI. The CDR3 sequence is 14 residues long. The DNA for the CDR3 is TGTGCCAGCTCGCCCGGGACAGGGAATGAAAAACTGTTTTTT. This sequence encodes CASSPGTGNEKLFF.

This clone was seen just once. This chain uses TRBV6-5 with TRBJ2-3; 11 nucleotides agree with TRBD2. Germline CDR1 reads MNHEY; CDR2 reads SVGAGI. The ends lost 4 bases at V and 8 bases at J; junction bases unmatched: 11. The CDR3 sequence is 16 residues long. CDR3 coding DNA: TGTGCCAGCAGTTCCCCTAGCGGGAGGTTTACGGGTACGCAGTATTTT. As protein: CASSSPSGRFTGTQYF.

By its share, this clone is medium-sized (0.01 to 0.1%). This rearrangement joins TRBV4-1 to TRBJ1-1; 7 bases match TRBD1. The J segment lost 4 bases and the V segment lost 1 base, leaving 6 bases of the junction unmatched. Per germline, CDR1 MGHRA and CDR2 YSYEKL. This CDR3 region has 15 residues. CDR3: CASSQADREATEAFF. CDR3 coding DNA: TGCGCCAGCAGCCAAGCCGACAGGGAGGCCACTGAAGCTTTCTTT.

This clone was seen a few times. The rearrangement links TRBV11-3 to TRBJ2-2; 9 bases map to TRBD2. The V segment lost 3 bases and the J segment 6 bases; nucleotides outside the gene matches: 14. Germline values: CDR1 SGHNT, CDR2 YENEEA. The CDR3 spans 18 residues. The CDR3 sequence: CASSLEGVGLAGSGELFF. In nucleotides, the CDR3 is TGTGCCAGCAGCTTGGAGGGAGTGGGGCTAGCGGGATCCGGGGAGCTGTTTTTT.

The chain employs TRBV7-2 and TRBJ2-1; TRBD2 aligns across 9 bases. The V gene's germline CDR1 is SGHTA and CDR2 FQGNSA. This CDR3 region has 16 residues. With V trimmed by 0 bases and J by 2 bases, 2 bases remained unmatched. The CDR3 here is CASSLASGGPYNEQFF. The CDR3 coding sequence is TGTGCCAGCAGCTTAGCTAGCGGGGGTCCCTACAATGAGCAGTTCTTC.

This clone was seen just once. The genes are TRBV19 and TRBJ2-5; D is possibly TRBD2 (6 bases). V was pared by 3 bases and J by 5 bases, with 13 bases between. Germline V gene sequence: CDR1 LNHDA, CDR2 SQIVND (reference sequence). This CDR3 region has 14 residues. CDR3 sequence reads: CASSIKRSGETQYF. For the CDR3, the DNA is TGTGCCAGTAGTATCAAACGCAGCGGGGAGACCCAGTACTTC.

The genes are TRBV5-1 and TRBJ1-1, with 8 nucleotides matching TRBD1. CDR3 length: 16 residues. CDR1 SGHRS and CDR2 YFSETQ come from the germline V gene. The ends lost 3 bases at V and 0 bases at J; junction bases unmatched: 7. The CDR3 here is CASSWGTGPLNTEAFF. DNA of the CDR3: TGCGCCAGCAGCTGGGGGACAGGACCATTGAACACTGAAGCTTTCTTT.

J is TRBJ1-5 and V is TRBV6-1; D is unclear. V was trimmed by 6 bases and J by 7 bases, leaving 10 bases between them. This CDR3 region has 12 residues. In germline, CDR1 is MNHNS, CDR2 SASEGT. The CDR3 loop is CASSPGGQPQHF. CDR3 nucleotides: TGTGCCAGCAGCCCCGGCGGGCAGCCCCAGCATTTT.

The chain is built from TRBV5-4 and TRBJ2-1, with 8 bases aligning to TRBD1. Unmatched junction bases numbered 6, after V lost 0 bases and J lost 7 bases. Germline loops: CDR1 SGHNT, CDR2 YYREEE (reference sequence). The CDR3 is 15 residues long. The CDR3 region has the DNA TGTGCCAGCAGCTTGGCAGGACAGGGACAAAATGAGCAGTTCTTC. Amino acids: CASSLAGQGQNEQFF.

The chain recombines TRBV27 with TRBJ1-1; D might be TRBD1 (6 bases). The germline CDR1 and CDR2 sequences are MNHEY and SMNVEV (reference sequence). This CDR3 contains 13 residues. V was shortened by 7 bases and J by 1 base, with 10 bases between the two germline ends. For the CDR3, the DNA is TGTGCCAGCAAGCAGGGGACGAACACTGAAGCTTTCTTT. This sequence encodes CASKQGTNTEAFF.

V gene TRBV7-9 combines with J gene TRBJ2-2, with 14 nucleotides matching TRBD2. The CDR3 sequence is 18 residues long. V lost 5 bases and J lost 4; bases outside the gene matches: 9. Germline V gene sequence: CDR1 SEHNR, CDR2 FQNEAQ (reference sequence). The CDR3 DNA sequence: TGTGCCAGCAGCGCCGGGACTAGCGGGAGAATGGGCACCGGGGAGCTGTTTTTT. Translation: CASSAGTSGRMGTGELFF.

Only one count was recorded for this clone. At the DNA level, this CDR3 is encoded by other sequences in the same sample as well. V and J are TRBV18 and TRBJ2-7; maybe TRBD2 (6 bases). The V gene lost 3 bases and the J gene lost 4 bases, with 10 bases spanning the gap. CDR3 length: 13 amino acids. Per the germline V gene, CDR1 is KGHSH and CDR2 is LQKENI. The CDR3 sequence is CASSPGLSYEQYF. The CDR3 DNA sequence: TGTGCCAGCTCACCGGGACTTAGTTACGAGCAGTACTTC.

This chain uses TRBV11-2 with TRBJ1-1; TRBD1 might be the D (5 bases). V shed 2 bases and J shed 1 base, with 11 bases lying between them. CDR3 length equals 15 residues. Germline CDR1 SGHAT, CDR2 FQNNGV. The CDR3 DNA reads TGTGCCAGCAGCTTATCGGGGGGGAAGAACACTGAAGCTTTCTTT. This codes for CASSLSGGKNTEAFF.

The chain employs TRBV27 and TRBJ2-1; 7 bases map to TRBD2. There are 15 residues in the CDR3. After removal of 8 bases from V and 0 bases from J, the junction contained 7 bases not matched to a gene. The germline CDR1 and CDR2 sequences are MNHEY and SMNVEV (reference sequence). For the CDR3, the DNA is TGTGCCAGCCATGGGGGGGGACTCTCCTACAATGAGCAGTTCTTC. Its translation: CASHGGGLSYNEQFF.

The chain carries TRBV5-6 and TRBJ1-2; TRBD1 aligns across 7 bases. CDR3 length: 15 residues. With V trimmed by 1 base and J by 7 bases, 10 bases remained unmatched. Germline lookup yields CDR1 SGHDT and CDR2 YYEEEE. The CDR3 bases are TGTGCCAGCAGCTTGCCCGGGGGACAGATGGGTGGCTACACCTTC. It specifies CASSLPGGQMGGYTF.

V is TRBV10-3 and J is TRBJ2-3; TRBD1 matches 7 bases. The germline V gene encodes CDR1 ENHRY and CDR2 SYGVKD. The V gene end was trimmed by 4 bases and the J gene end by 2 bases; junction bases not matched to a gene: 3. This CDR3 region has 14 residues. The CDR3 is CAISGQGDTDTQYF. In DNA, the CDR3 is TGTGCCATCAGTGGTCAGGGGGACACAGATACGCAGTATTTT.

The V gene is TRBV30, the J gene TRBJ1-4; D is perhaps TRBD1 (5 bases). There are 13 residues in the CDR3. The germline V gene encodes CDR1 GTSNPN and CDR2 SVGIG (reference sequence). Trimming removed 4 bases from V and 8 bases from J, with 14 bases in between. CDR3 region: CAWNIGGDEKLFF. As DNA, the CDR3 is TGTGCCTGGAATATTGGCGGGGACGAAAAACTGTTTTTT.

V and J are TRBV28 and TRBJ1-1; a weak D match, TRBD1 (5 bases). V gave up 2 bases and J gave up 6 bases, with 13 bases separating them. In germline, CDR1 is MDHEN, CDR2 SYDVKM. CDR3 size: 14 residues. The DNA of the CDR3 is TGTGCCAGCAGTTTAGTGCAGGGTGCGCCTGAAGCTTTCTTT. As protein: CASSLVQGAPEAFF.

V gene TRBV30 combines with J gene TRBJ2-5; TRBD1 matches at 7 bases. This CDR3 is 14 amino acids long. CDR1 and CDR2 from the germline V gene are GTSNPN and SVGIG (reference sequence). The ends lost 5 bases at V and 0 bases at J; junction bases unmatched: 6. This CDR3 reads CAWSPGQNQETQYF. CDR3 in DNA: TGTGCCTGGTCTCCGGGACAGAACCAAGAGACCCAGTACTTC.

The V gene is TRBV5-4, the J gene TRBJ1-1, with D uncertain. V was trimmed by 4 bases and J by 4 bases, leaving 17 bases between them. CDR1 is SGHNT, CDR2 YYREEE, per germline (reference sequence). This CDR3 is 15 amino acids long. DNA of the CDR3: TGTGCCAGCAGCGTACCCGGGGTTGGGAGCACTGAAGCTTTCTTT. Translated, it gives CASSVPGVGSTEAFF.

The V and J genes are TRBV11-1 and TRBJ2-5; D may be TRBD2 (5 bases). Germline CDR1 SGHAT, CDR2 FQDESV (reference sequence). The CDR3 runs 13 residues. V shed 5 bases and J shed 5 bases, with 12 bases lying between them. The CDR3 region has the DNA TGTGCCAGCAGCCGAGGGCGCGAGGAGACCCAGTACTTC. This codes for CASSRGREETQYF.

The chain uses TRBV9 and TRBJ2-5; TRBD2 agrees at 12 bases. CDR3 size: 15 residues. With V trimmed by 2 bases and J by 2 bases, 1 base remained unmatched. Germline loops: CDR1 SGDLS, CDR2 YYNGEE. The CDR3 spells CASSVGTSGQETQYF. For the CDR3, the DNA is TGTGCCAGCAGCGTCGGGACTAGCGGGCAAGAGACCCAGTACTTC.

This chain joins TRBV30 and TRBJ2-5, with TRBD2 matching 7 bases. V gave up 2 bases and J gave up 2 bases; unmatched junction bases: 2. CDR1 and CDR2 from the germline V gene are GTSNPN and SVGIG (reference sequence). The CDR3 consists of 13 residues. Here the CDR3 DNA reads TGTGCCTGGAGTCGGGGGGTTCAAGAGACCCAGTACTTC. This sequence encodes CAWSRGVQETQYF. Full variable domain (missing parts from reference TRBV30 and TRBJ2-5): SQTIHQWPATLVQPVGSPLSLECTVEGTSNPNLYWYRQAAGRGLQLLFYSVGIGQISSEVPQNLSASRPQDRQFILSSKKLLLSDSGFYLCAWSRGVQETQYFGPGTRLLVL.

V is TRBV2 and J is TRBJ2-1; TRBD2 might be the D (6 bases). V lost 6 bases to trimming and J lost 9 bases, with 12 bases between them. The CDR3 runs 12 residues. The germline CDR1 and CDR2 sequences are SNHLY and FYNNEI. The CDR3 nucleotides are TGTGCCAGCAGGGTGACTAGTGGTGAGCAGTTCTTC. Translation gives CASRVTSGEQFF.

The genes are TRBV7-2 and TRBJ2-1; no firm D call. The germline CDR1 and CDR2 sequences are SGHTA and FQGNSA. The CDR3 is 11 amino acids. Trimming removed 7 bases at V and 3 bases at J, with 4 bases between. DNA for the CDR3: TGTGCCAGCACGTACTACAATGAGCAGTTCTTC. Translation: CASTYYNEQFF. The variable domain in full, completed from reference TRBV7-2 and TRBJ2-1, reads GAGVSQSPSNKVTEKGKDVELRCDPISGHTALYWYRQSLGQGLEFLIYFQGNSAPDKSGLPSDRFSAERTGGSVSTLTIQRTQQEDSAVYLCASTYYNEQFFGPGTRLTVL.